A selection of T cell receptor beta chains follows, all from one sample in a study of T cell changes during pregnancy in multiple sclerosis. The assay was immunoSEQ multiplex PCR, and TCRdb's table has in-frame clones only and misses some. Here the sample spans around 19,000 clones, more than 75% being singletons. Sample: CD8+ T cells from peripheral blood mononuclear cells, taken after pregnancy. The receptors come from a female donor with multiple sclerosis, enrolled in a pregnancy study. Both conserved end residues are part of each CDR3. A D gene is named only where the DNA matches it firmly.

TRBV27	TRBJ2-1	.	CASSLSTGYNEQFF
TRBV7-3	TRBJ1-1	.	CASSLDAGSTEAFF
TRBV28	TRBJ2-7	TRBD2	CASNPSGSRGTSYEQYF
TRBV6-1	TRBJ2-2	.	CASSEWAANTGELFF
TRBV10-3	TRBJ2-7	.	CATRSGIIYEQYF
TRBV19	TRBJ1-1	TRBD1	CASRHAPDRGLLGTEAFF
TRBV6-1	TRBJ2-7	TRBD1	CASRGDREAYEQYF
TRBV4-3	TRBJ2-7	TRBD1	CASSKASGTGGLEQYF
TRBV4-1	TRBJ1-5	TRBD1	CASSLTDRGHQPQHF
TRBV9	TRBJ2-5	.	CASSVFGNVGETQYF
TRBV6-5	TRBJ2-5	TRBD2	CASSYSRLAGAETQYF
TRBV6-5	TRBJ1-1	.	CASSNTGLHTEAFF
TRBV18	TRBJ2-7	.	CASSPREMGTGYEQYF
TRBV6-5	TRBJ1-2	.	CASAHQGNYYGYTF
TRBV4-3	TRBJ1-1	.	CASSQDWGGLTEAFF
TRBV19	TRBJ2-7	TRBD1	CASSTGQGTYEQYF
TRBV4-3	TRBJ2-3	TRBD2	CASSQGGGRSDTQYF
TRBV30	TRBJ2-2	TRBD2	CAWSTLAGFANTGELFF
TRBV5-1	TRBJ2-7	.	CASSLDIGGTVSYEQYF